These 2 T cell receptor beta chains were sequenced from one sample in a study of T-cell reconstitution after alpha-beta-depleted transplantation in children. Preparation of the TCRbeta library involved a method that used unique molecular identifiers. MiXCR, run by TCRdb on the PCR reads, gives a single entry per CDR3 protein. Seen here are around 200,000 distinct CDR3 sequences, 6% to 7% observed once, and the top ten hold 3% to 3.5%. Sequenced material: PBMCs from the stem cell graft donor, taken from the stem cell graft. The receptor set was obtained from a human donor who donated a stem cell graft to a child with Wiskott-Aldrich syndrome.

This clonotype was detected ten times or more. The genes are TRBV7-2 and TRBJ2-7; D may be TRBD1 or TRBD2 (5 bases each). Trimming took off 2 bases at V and 4 bases at J, with 15 bases between the two ends. This CDR3 spans 15 amino acids. Germline loops: CDR1 SGHTA, CDR2 FQGNSA. CDR3 in amino acids: CASSLSSGDLYEQYF. CDR3 bases: TGTGCCAGCAGCTTATCGTCCGGGGACCTTTACGAGCAGTACTTC.

At least ten counts were recorded for this clonotype. The gene calls are TRBV20-1 and TRBJ2-5, with 11 bases fitting TRBD2. The CDR3 totals 14 residues. V lost 2 bases to trimming and J lost 5 bases; unmatched junction nucleotides: 4. The germline gives CDR1 DFQATT, CDR2 SNEGSKA (reference sequence). The CDR3 sequence: CSARLAGGGETQYF. The CDR3 DNA is TGCAGTGCTAGACTAGCGGGAGGTGGGGAGACCCAGTACTTC.